Presented here are 14 T cell receptor beta chains from one specimen sequenced in a study of identifying expanded T cells in peripheral blood. The assay was immunoSEQ multiplex PCR, and TCRdb's table has in-frame clones only and misses some. This table has 85,000 to 95,000 clones, about 90% appearing once. Sequenced input: blood. The receptors originated from a person aged 18-70 years in good health.

This chain links TRBV9 with TRBJ2-2, with 9 bases identical to TRBD1. The CDR3 length is 16 residues. Germline CDR1 reads SGDLS; CDR2 reads YYNGEE. The V and J ends lost 2 bases and 7 bases, in that order; junction bases with no gene match: 9. The CDR3 region has the DNA TGTGCCAGCAGCGTTGGGACAGGGAGTGATATCGGGGAGCTGTTTTTT. Protein: CASSVGTGSDIGELFF. Using reference TRBV9 and TRBJ2-2 for the parts outside the CDR3, the full variable domain is DSGVTQTPKHLITATGQRVTLRCSPRSGDLSVYWYQQSLDQGLQFLIQYYNGEERAKGNILERFSAQQFPDLHSELNLSSLELGDSALYFCASSVGTGSDIGELFFGEGSRLTVL.

The CDR3 region is CASSLLVWGGAQPQHF. The DNA for the CDR3 is TGTGCCAGTAGTCTACTAGTCTGGGGGGGTGCACAGCCCCAGCATTTT. This chain uses TRBV19 with TRBJ1-5; D perhaps matches TRBD1 (5 bases). This CDR3 region has 16 residues. Trimming shortened V by 5 bases and J by 7 bases, and 21 bases separated the two germline ends. Germline loops: CDR1 LNHDA, CDR2 SQIVND (reference sequence). Combining the CDR3 with reference TRBV19 and TRBJ1-5 gives the whole variable domain DGGITQSPKYLFRKEGQNVTLSCEQNLNHDAMYWYRQDPGQGLRLIYYSQIVNDFQKGDIAEGYSVSREKKESFPLTVTSAQKNPTAFYLCASSLLVWGGAQPQHFGDGTRLSIL.

The V call is TRBV7-7, the J call TRBJ2-1; D is ambiguous. Germline V lookup: CDR1 SSHAT, CDR2 FNYEAQ (reference sequence). CDR3 length equals 13 residues. The V end was cut by 1 base, the J end by 7 bases, with 8 bases between. The CDR3 is CASSLGGENEQFF. The CDR3 DNA reads as TGTGCCAGCAGCTTAGGCGGTGAAAATGAGCAGTTCTTC.

V and J are TRBV5-1 and TRBJ2-5, with a possible D match to TRBD2 (5 bases). CDR3 length: 14 amino acids. The germline CDR1 and CDR2 sequences are SGHRS and YFSETQ. V was pared by 0 bases and J by 5 bases, with 11 bases between. The CDR3 DNA reads as TGCGCCAGCAGCTTGGCCGGGGATGAGGAGACCCAGTACTTC. The encoded protein is CASSLAGDEETQYF.

The V call is TRBV27, the J call TRBJ1-1; 7 bases align to TRBD1. Germline CDR1 MNHEY, CDR2 SMNVEV (reference sequence). V was clipped by 8 bases and J by 0 bases; unmatched bases: 3. There are 13 residues in the CDR3. In DNA, the CDR3 is TGTGCCAGCGGACAGGCTTTGAACACTGAAGCTTTCTTT. This sequence encodes CASGQALNTEAFF.

The V and J genes are TRBV21-1 and TRBJ1-5; the D call in the table, TRBD1, was not verified against the DNA. TRBV21-1 has pseudogene status. The CDR3 spans 16 residues. For the CDR3, the DNA is TGTGCCAGCAGCAAAATTTGGCCCGTAGGGGGTAAGCCCCAGCATTTT. This sequence encodes CASSKIWPVGGKPQHF.

The rearrangement links TRBV14 to TRBJ1-1, with D possibly matching TRBD1 (5 bases). Germline CDR1 and CDR2: SGHDN and FVKESK. The V end lost 2 bases, the J end lost 4 bases, and 14 bases lay between the germline ends. The CDR3 consists of 15 residues. CDR3 loop: CASSQRLGVGTEAFF. CDR3 nucleotides: TGTGCCAGCAGCCAAAGATTGGGGGTCGGCACTGAAGCTTTCTTT.

The chain uses TRBV4-3 and TRBJ2-3, with a tentative D call TRBD1 (5 bases). The CDR3 has 15 residues. Germline CDR1 reads LGHNA; CDR2 reads YSLEER. The V gene lost 0 bases and the J gene lost 4 bases, with 11 bases spanning the gap. CDR3 protein: CASSQETGGPDTQYF. CDR3 DNA: TGCGCCAGCAGCCAAGAAACAGGTGGCCCAGATACGCAGTATTTT.

V usage is TRBV7-2 and J usage is TRBJ2-7; D might be TRBD2 (6 bases). The CDR3 is 14 amino acids. V shed 3 bases and J shed 5 bases, with 14 bases lying between them. Germline V lookup: CDR1 SGHTA, CDR2 FQGNSA. CDR3: CASSFRSGGHEQYF. The CDR3 region has the DNA TGTGCCAGCAGCTTTCGGTCAGGAGGGCACGAGCAGTACTTC. Filled out from reference TRBV7-2 and TRBJ2-7, the complete variable domain reads GAGVSQSPSNKVTEKGKDVELRCDPISGHTALYWYRQSLGQGLEFLIYFQGNSAPDKSGLPSDRFSAERTGGSVSTLTIQRTQQEDSAVYLCASSFRSGGHEQYFGPGTRLTVT.

The genes are TRBV9 and TRBJ2-7; D gene unclear. V lost 1 base and J 3 bases, leaving 11 bases between the germline ends. CDR3 size: 14 residues. CDR1 is SGDLS, CDR2 YYNGEE, per germline. CDR3 sequence reads: CASSVYSDSYEQYF. CDR3 DNA sequence: TGTGCCAGCAGCGTATACAGCGATAGCTACGAGCAGTACTTC.

This chain links TRBV7-2 with TRBJ2-7; tentative D call: TRBD1 (7 bases). V lost 5 bases and J 4 bases, leaving 15 bases between the germline ends. The V gene's germline CDR1 is SGHTA and CDR2 FQGNSA. This CDR3 comprises 14 residues. CDR3 residues: CASSPGDSKYEQYF. The CDR3 coding sequence is TGTGCCAGCAGCCCGGGGGACAGCAAGTACGAGCAGTACTTC.

The J gene is TRBJ2-2, the V gene TRBV7-3, with D unclear. The CDR3 is made up of 15 amino acids. Germline CDR1 is SGHTA and CDR2 is FQGTGA. V was trimmed by 1 base and J by 1 base, leaving 7 bases between them. The CDR3 DNA reads as TGTGCCAGCAGCTTAAGGCACGAGAACACCGGGGAGCTGTTTTTT. This sequence encodes CASSLRHENTGELFF.

The CDR3: CASRGQETQYF. Here the CDR3 DNA reads TGTGCCAGCAGGGGACAAGAGACCCAGTACTTC. The rearrangement joins TRBV5-4 to TRBJ2-5; D is unresolved. Germline loops: CDR1 SGHNT, CDR2 YYREEE (reference sequence). This CDR3 contains 11 residues. The V end lost 5 bases, the J end lost 2 bases, and 4 bases lay between the germline ends.

This chain links TRBV6-5 with TRBJ2-4; D remains unclear. V lost 0 bases, J lost 6 bases, and 9 bases lay in between. Germline V gene data show CDR1 as MNHEY and CDR2 as SVGAGI. There are 14 residues in the CDR3. In DNA form, the CDR3 reads TGTGCCAGCAGTTACTCGATAGTGCCAAACATTCAGTACTTC. Its translation is CASSYSIVPNIQYF.